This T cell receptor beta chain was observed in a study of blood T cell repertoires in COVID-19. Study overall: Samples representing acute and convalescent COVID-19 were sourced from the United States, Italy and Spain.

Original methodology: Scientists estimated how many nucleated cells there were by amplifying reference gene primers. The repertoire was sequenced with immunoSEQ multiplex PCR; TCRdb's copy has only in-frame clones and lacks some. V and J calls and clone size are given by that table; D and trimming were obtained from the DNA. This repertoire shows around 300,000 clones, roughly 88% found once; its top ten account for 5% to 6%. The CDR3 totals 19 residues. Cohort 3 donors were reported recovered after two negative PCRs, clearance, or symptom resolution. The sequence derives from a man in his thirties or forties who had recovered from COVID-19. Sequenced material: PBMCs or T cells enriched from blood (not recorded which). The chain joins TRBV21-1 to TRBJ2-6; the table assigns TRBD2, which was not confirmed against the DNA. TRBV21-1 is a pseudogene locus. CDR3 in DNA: TGTGCCAGCAGCAAAGCGAAAGCGGGGACCCACTCTGGGGCCAACGTCCTGACTTTC. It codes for CASSKAKAGTHSGANVLTF.